The 13 T cell receptor beta chains presented below share a single source sample, sequenced in a study of CD8 T cells in ankylosing spondylitis. One entry per CDR3 protein results from TCRdb running MiXCR on the 5' RACE reads. This table has about 90,000 distinct CDR3 sequences, 27% appearing once. Sequencing used blood, either unsorted or a sorted T cell fraction (not recorded which). The receptor set was obtained from a male donor with ankylosing spondylitis or in good health (not recorded which).

The chain recombines TRBV7-8 with TRBJ1-5; tentative D call: TRBD1 (6 bases). The V gene lost 2 bases and the J gene lost 6 bases, with 11 bases spanning the gap. Germline V CDR1 and CDR2: SGHVS, FQNEAQ. The CDR3 runs 14 residues. CDR3 residues: CASSLRGGGQPQHF. The CDR3 region has the DNA TGTGCCAGCAGCTTAAGAGGGGGTGGTCAGCCCCAGCATTTT.

In its sample, this clonotype was seen a few times. The V and J genes are TRBV5-1 and TRBJ2-3; TRBD2 is a possible D gene (6 bases). Per the germline V gene, CDR1 is SGHRS and CDR2 is YFSETQ. Trimming cost V 0 bases and J 4 bases, with 15 bases left between them. The CDR3 consists of 16 residues. The CDR3 nucleotides are TGCGCCAGCAGCTTGGCCGGGCTAGGAGGGGCAGATACGCAGTATTTT. This sequence encodes CASSLAGLGGADTQYF.

V and J are TRBV5-1 and TRBJ2-5, with 10 bases lining up with TRBD2. Germline CDR1 and CDR2: SGHRS and YFSETQ. The CDR3 is 18 amino acids. Trimming took 0 bases from V and 4 from J; bases not matched to a gene: 12. This CDR3 reads CASSLGSSLAGVGETQYF. CDR3 nucleotide sequence: TGCGCCAGCAGCTTGGGGTCCTCCCTAGCGGGGGTTGGAGAGACCCAGTACTTC.

The rearrangement links TRBV20-1 to TRBJ1-2; tentatively, D is TRBD1 (6 bases). Trimming removed 6 bases from V and 4 bases from J, with 15 bases in between. Germline assignment: CDR1 DFQATT and CDR2 SNEGSKA (reference sequence). The CDR3 length is 13 residues. CDR3 residues: CSARSPRGYGYTF. As DNA, the CDR3 is TGCAGTGCCAGAAGCCCCAGGGGCTATGGCTACACCTTC.

The chain joins TRBV3-1 to TRBJ2-5, with 8 bases matching TRBD1. V shed 6 bases and J 1 base; nucleotides not matched to a gene: 10. The CDR3 is 16 residues long. Germline values: CDR1 LGHDT, CDR2 YNNKEL (reference sequence). The CDR3 nucleotides are TGTGCCAGCAGACAGACAGGGGCTATGTTCCAAGAGACCCAGTACTTC. Translation gives CASRQTGAMFQETQYF.

The gene calls are TRBV5-1 and TRBJ2-2; D is possibly TRBD1 or TRBD2 (5 bases each). The V gene's germline CDR1 is SGHRS and CDR2 YFSETQ. Trimming left V 4 bases short and J 1 base short, with 17 bases between. This CDR3 has 17 amino acids. CDR3 in amino acids: CASSHRDHEGNTGELFF. The CDR3 region has the DNA TGCGCCAGCAGCCACCGGGACCACGAGGGGAACACCGGGGAGCTGTTTTTT.

Many counts were recorded for this clonotype. The V call is TRBV6-2 or TRBV6-3, the J call TRBJ1-1; weak D call: TRBD1 (6 bases). CDR1 MNHEY and CDR2 SVGEGT come from the germline V gene. V was shortened by 5 bases and J by 3 bases, with 10 bases between the two germline ends. CDR3 length: 13 amino acids. The DNA for the CDR3 is TGTGCCAGCAGTCTGACAGGCCACACTGAAGCTTTCTTT. It codes for CASSLTGHTEAFF.

The J gene is TRBJ1-1, the V gene TRBV5-1; D not certain. The CDR3 runs to 13 residues. Germline V gene data show CDR1 as SGHRS and CDR2 as YFSETQ. V was clipped by 2 bases and J by 0 bases, with 5 bases between them. CDR3 coding DNA: TGCGCCAGCAGCTTTCAAATGAACACTGAAGCTTTCTTT. Protein product: CASSFQMNTEAFF.

The rearrangement links TRBV12-3 or TRBV12-4 to TRBJ2-3, with 7 bases that match TRBD2. Trimming removed 9 bases from V and 10 bases from J; junction bases left unmatched: 16. This CDR3 has 14 residues. The CDR3 DNA reads TGTGCCAGTGAACGACTAGCAGGGCCCTCCCCGCAGTATTTT. Translated, it gives CASERLAGPSPQYF.

This chain joins TRBV5-1 and TRBJ2-5; a weak D match, TRBD1 (6 bases). Germline-derived CDR1 and CDR2 are SGHRS and YFSETQ. The CDR3 has 14 amino acids. V dropped 4 bases and J dropped 5 bases, with 15 bases sitting between them. The chain's CDR3 is CASSVDSFGETQYF. Written as DNA, the CDR3 is TGCGCCAGCAGCGTGGACAGTTTTGGGGAGACCCAGTACTTC.

The J gene is TRBJ2-1, the V gene TRBV20-1; possible D gene TRBD2, 5 bases. Trimming shortened V by 0 bases and J by 0 bases, and 9 bases separated the two germline ends. Per the germline V gene, CDR1 is DFQATT and CDR2 is SNEGSKA (reference sequence). The CDR3 spans 15 residues. As DNA, the CDR3 is TGCAGTGCTAGAGACCCCAGCGGCTCCTACAATGAGCAGTTCTTC. Protein: CSARDPSGSYNEQFF.

This clonotype was detected only a few times. The chain employs TRBV5-1 and TRBJ2-3; 9 nucleotides agree with TRBD2. The CDR3 is 17 residues long. Per germline, CDR1 SGHRS and CDR2 YFSETQ. Trimming took 2 bases from V and 2 from J; bases not matched to a gene: 9. In DNA form, the CDR3 reads TGCGCCAGCAGCTTCAATATAGCGGGAGACTCCACAGATACGCAGTATTTT. Amino acids: CASSFNIAGDSTDTQYF.

In its sample, this clonotype was seen a few times. The V gene is TRBV6-1, the J gene TRBJ2-3; TRBD1 matches at 7 bases. CDR1 is MNHNS and CDR2 is SASEGT in the germline V gene. V lost 6 bases, J lost 2 bases, and 11 bases stayed unmatched. The CDR3 contains 16 residues. The CDR3 sequence: CASSNRGMGPTDTQYF. The CDR3 DNA reads TGTGCCAGCAGCAACAGGGGCATGGGACCCACAGATACGCAGTATTTT.